The source of this TCR beta chain is a study of cytomegalovirus exposure and HLA in healthy donors. The germline V gene encodes CDR1 LNHDA and CDR2 SQIVND (reference sequence). The ends were cut back, 5 bases at V and 4 bases at J, with 9 bases in the middle. CDR3 size: 12 residues. This clone has more than one count but fewer than ten. Researchers ran the PCR with 60 Vbeta and 13 Jbeta primers. The assay was immunoSEQ multiplex PCR, and TCRdb's table has in-frame clones only and misses some. The sample contains about 130,000 clones, 60% to 80% of which appear only once. Material: PBMCs. The TCR comes from a man aged 25-40 years in good health and CMV-seronegative. The chain links TRBV19 to TRBJ2-7; D possibly corresponds to TRBD1 (5 bases). CDR3 residues: CASSVNRYEQYF. CDR3 nucleotide sequence: TGTGCCAGTAGTGTCAACAGGTACGAGCAGTACTTC. The full variable domain, in which reference TRBV19 and TRBJ2-7 provide the parts outside the CDR3, is DGGITQSPKYLFRKEGQNVTLSCEQNLNHDAMYWYRQDPGQGLRLIYYSQIVNDFQKGDIAEGYSVSREKKESFPLTVTSAQKNPTAFYLCASSVNRYEQYFGPGTRLTVT.